This T cell receptor (beta chain) is drawn from a study of shared clonotypes between healthy human individuals. For the study at large: CD4 naive and CD4 memory each took three plates per donor, while CD8 naive took two and CD8 memory one.

The method was immunoSEQ multiplex PCR; TCRdb's version includes in-frame clones alone and lacks a portion of them. The table includes roughly 1,500,000 clones, just under 99% detected once. General observations from the study: Generation probability values for non-shared clonotypes were lower than those for clonotypes shared by all four donors. There were few donors, and this limited the genetic and exposure-history diversity represented.

On this clone: The antigen is not known.

Germline V gene data show CDR1 as SGHNT and CDR2 as YYREEE (reference sequence). CDR3 length: 16 residues. With V trimmed by 0 bases and J by 5 bases, 5 bases remained unmatched. Donors were healthy HIV-negative adults without recent acute infections or vaccinations. The chain links TRBV5-4 to TRBJ2-3; 11 nucleotides line up with TRBD2. The receptor was isolated from a man aged 25-40 years in good health. The sample comprised naive CD4+ T cells sorted from blood. As to subset: CD45RA+ positively selected. The CDR3 loop reads CASSLGLAGGEDTQYF. The DNA of the CDR3 is TGTGCCAGCAGCTTGGGTCTAGCGGGAGGTGAAGATACGCAGTATTTT.